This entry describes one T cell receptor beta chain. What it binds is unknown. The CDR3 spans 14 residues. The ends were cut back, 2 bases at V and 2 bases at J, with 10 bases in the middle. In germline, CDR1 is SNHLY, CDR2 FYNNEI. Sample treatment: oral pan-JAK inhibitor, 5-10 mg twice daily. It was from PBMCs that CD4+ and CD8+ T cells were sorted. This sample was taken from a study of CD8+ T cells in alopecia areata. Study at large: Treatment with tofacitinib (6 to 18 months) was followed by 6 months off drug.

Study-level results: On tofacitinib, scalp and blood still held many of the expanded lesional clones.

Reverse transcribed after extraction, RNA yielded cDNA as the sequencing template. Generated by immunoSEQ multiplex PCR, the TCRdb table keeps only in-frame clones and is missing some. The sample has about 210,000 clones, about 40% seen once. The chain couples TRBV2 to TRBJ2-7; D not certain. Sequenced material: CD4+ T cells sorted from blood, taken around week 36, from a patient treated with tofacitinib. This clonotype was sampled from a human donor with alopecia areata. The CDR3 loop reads CASSERFRTYEQYF. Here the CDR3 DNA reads TGTGCCAGCAGTGAAAGGTTCAGGACCTACGAGCAGTACTTC. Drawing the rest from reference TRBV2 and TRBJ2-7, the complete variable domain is EPEVTQTPSHQVTQMGQEVILRCVPISNHLYFYWYRQILGQKVEFLVSFYNNEISEKSEIFDDQFSVERPDGSNFTLKIRSTKLEDSAMYFCASSERFRTYEQYFGPGTRLTVT.